The 19 T cell receptor beta chains below were found in one sample sequenced in a study of blood T cells in healthy people across ages. The second PCR ran roughly 6 to 11 cycles with a sample-barcoded 5' primer and J-beta primers. Each CDR3 protein gets one entry after TCRdb re-called the 5' RACE reads with MiXCR. Altogether roughly 1.7 million distinct CDR3 sequences are present, about 32% being singletons, with the ten largest covering approximately 10%. What was sequenced was blood. The receptors originated from a woman in her twenties or thirties in good health.

This clonotype was seen more than once but under ten times. V gene TRBV7-2 combines with J gene TRBJ2-5, with D perhaps TRBD2 (5 bases). Germline V gene data show CDR1 as SGHTA and CDR2 as FQGNSA. V was shortened by 1 base and J by 9 bases, with 12 bases between the two germline ends. This CDR3 is 13 amino acids long. The CDR3 reads CASSLDAGRAQYF. The DNA for the CDR3 is TGTGCCAGCAGCTTAGATGCGGGCCGGGCCCAGTACTTC.

The chain links TRBV5-5 to TRBJ2-7; TRBD1 agrees at 7 bases. The germline V gene encodes CDR1 SGHKS and CDR2 YYEKEE (reference sequence). The CDR3 spans 15 residues. The junction had 7 bases not matched to a gene; V was cut back by 1 base and J by 3 bases. The CDR3 sequence: CASSLPGQRLYEQYF. CDR3 in DNA: TGTGCCAGCAGCTTGCCGGGACAGAGGCTCTACGAGCAGTACTTC.

This clonotype was counted at least ten times. V is TRBV29-1 and J is TRBJ2-5, with 7 bases fitting TRBD1. CDR3 size: 13 residues. Losses at the gene ends were 3 bases for V and 2 bases for J; bases not matched to a gene: 3. CDR1 and CDR2 from the germline V gene are SQVTM and ANQGSEA. The CDR3 here is CSVERGQQETQYF. CDR3 nucleotide sequence: TGCAGCGTTGAGAGGGGACAGCAAGAGACCCAGTACTTC.

This chain connects TRBV10-2 to TRBJ2-4; 11 bases align to TRBD2. The DNA matches TRBJ2-7 better at its end, which makes the J call doubtful. The germline gives CDR1 WSHSY, CDR2 SAAADI. The CDR3 covers 15 residues. CDR3 residues: CASSQQTSGTHEQYF. Here the CDR3 DNA reads TGCGCCAGCAGCCAACAGACTAGCGGGACTCACGAGCAGTACTTC.

This chain uses TRBV4-1 with TRBJ1-2, with 9 bases identical to TRBD1. Germline assignment: CDR1 MGHRA and CDR2 YSYEKL. The trim removed 4 bases at V and 5 bases at J, leaving 14 bases unmatched. This CDR3 spans 17 amino acids. This CDR3 reads CASSLSGTGGAYYGYTF. The DNA of the CDR3 is TGCGCCAGCAGCCTTTCTGGAACAGGGGGCGCATATTATGGCTACACCTTC.

The chain has TRBV28 and TRBJ2-7; D may be TRBD2 (6 bases). Germline CDR1 MDHEN, CDR2 SYDVKM. V was shortened by 5 bases and J by 0 bases, with 14 bases between the two germline ends. There are 15 residues in the CDR3. For the CDR3, the DNA is TGTGCCAGCAGTCGGGGACTGGGGAGCTCCTACGAGCAGTACTTC. It translates to CASSRGLGSSYEQYF.

The gene calls are TRBV15 and TRBJ2-1; 8 bases map to TRBD2. V lost 0 bases and J lost 6; bases outside the gene matches: 7. CDR3 size: 16 residues. The germline V gene encodes CDR1 LNHNV and CDR2 YYDKDF (reference sequence). The CDR3 is CATSRDGSGTGNEQFF. CDR3 nucleotides: TGTGCCACCAGCAGAGATGGTAGCGGGACTGGCAATGAGCAGTTCTTC.

This clonotype has a handful of counts. The chain combines TRBV4-1 with TRBJ2-1; D unclear. The CDR3 has 13 residues. Germline CDR1 reads MGHRA; CDR2 reads YSYEKL. V was clipped by 3 bases and J by 6 bases, with 9 bases between them. The CDR3 here is CASSQIPGNEQFF. The CDR3, as DNA: TGCGCCAGCAGCCAGATCCCCGGCAATGAGCAGTTCTTC.

The rearrangement links TRBV2 to TRBJ2-7, with 7 bases aligning to TRBD2. After removal of 6 bases from V and 6 bases from J, the junction contained 5 bases not matched to a gene. The CDR3 covers 12 residues. CDR1 and CDR2 from the germline V gene are SNHLY and FYNNEI. This CDR3 reads CASRGREGEQYF. The CDR3, as DNA: TGTGCCAGCAGAGGCAGGGAGGGCGAGCAGTACTTC.

The chain recombines TRBV7-2 with TRBJ2-1; 8 nucleotides match TRBD2. Germline V gene lookup returns CDR1 SGHTA and CDR2 FQGNSA. This CDR3 spans 15 amino acids. The trim removed 5 bases at V and 7 bases at J, leaving 10 bases unmatched. The CDR3 loop reads CASSISGGRGNEQFF. The CDR3 region has the DNA TGTGCCAGCAGCATCAGCGGGGGACGAGGGAATGAGCAGTTCTTC.

The genes are TRBV10-2 and TRBJ2-1, with D unresolved. Trimming shortened V by 7 bases and J by 5 bases, and 6 bases separated the two germline ends. The CDR3 is 11 amino acids. Germline V gene sequence: CDR1 WSHSY, CDR2 SAAADI. This CDR3 reads CASTVHNEQFF. The CDR3 DNA reads as TGCGCCAGCACTGTCCACAATGAGCAGTTCTTC.

This clonotype was seen more than once but under ten times. V usage is TRBV12-3 or TRBV12-4 and J usage is TRBJ1-2, with D unresolved. Trimming shortened V by 5 bases and J by 3 bases, and 13 bases separated the two germline ends. This CDR3 contains 14 residues. CDR3: CASSPQYPDYGYTF. CDR3 sequence (DNA): TGTGCCAGCAGTCCACAGTATCCGGACTATGGCTACACCTTC.

This clonotype was seen more than once but under ten times. The chain recombines TRBV6-6 with TRBJ2-7; tentatively, D is TRBD1 (5 bases). CDR1 is MNHNY and CDR2 is SVGAGI in the germline V gene (reference sequence). The CDR3 sequence is 14 residues long. The ends were cut back, 6 bases at V and 5 bases at J, with 17 bases in the middle. The CDR3 DNA reads TGTGCCAGCAGCTACGTTCAGGGTGGGGACGAGCAGTACTTC. Its translation: CASSYVQGGDEQYF.

This chain links TRBV20-1 with TRBJ1-2; TRBD1 agrees at 7 bases. V was pared by 5 bases and J by 0 bases, with 9 bases of the junction left unmatched. The germline CDR1 and CDR2 sequences are DFQATT and SNEGSKA (reference sequence). The CDR3 length is 15 residues. CDR3 in amino acids: CSADYDRVANYGYTF. CDR3 nucleotides: TGCAGTGCTGACTACGACAGGGTTGCTAACTATGGCTACACCTTC.

The table lists this clonotype with a few counts. J is TRBJ1-3 and V is TRBV4-1; D gene unclear. CDR3 length: 16 amino acids. Germline V gene lookup returns CDR1 MGHRA and CDR2 YSYEKL. V lost 1 base to trimming and J lost 4 bases, with 14 bases between them. CDR3 in amino acids: CASSQVSVKRGNTIYF. The CDR3 bases are TGCGCCAGCAGCCAAGTGTCAGTAAAACGAGGAAACACCATATATTTT.

This chain joins TRBV20-1 and TRBJ2-4, with unresolved D. The CDR3 runs 15 residues. The V gene lost 3 bases and the J gene lost 0 bases, with 12 bases spanning the gap. Per germline, CDR1 DFQATT and CDR2 SNEGSKA (reference sequence). The CDR3 nucleotides read TGCAGTGCTAGTAAAGGCGACTTAGCCAAAAACATTCAGTACTTC. This translates into CSASKGDLAKNIQYF.

This sequence joins TRBV4-1 and TRBJ2-7; 9 positions agree with TRBD1. Germline CDR1 reads MGHRA; CDR2 reads YSYEKL. The J segment lost 3 bases and the V segment lost 0 bases, leaving 15 bases of the junction unmatched. This CDR3 comprises 19 residues. The CDR3 sequence is CASSQDPGHIVGQGYEQYF. The CDR3 coding sequence is TGCGCCAGCAGCCAAGATCCGGGTCATATAGTGGGACAGGGCTACGAGCAGTACTTC.

The rearrangement joins TRBV5-1 to TRBJ2-7; weak D call: TRBD2 (5 bases). The V end was cut by 4 bases, the J end by 6 bases, with 20 bases between. The germline V gene encodes CDR1 SGHRS and CDR2 YFSETQ. CDR3 length equals 15 residues. CDR3 in amino acids: CASSTGSVATVEQYF. The CDR3 DNA reads as TGCGCCAGCAGCACGGGGTCTGTAGCGACGGTCGAGCAGTACTTC.

Concerning this clonotype: A read error is possible here, since a much larger clone lies one base away. This sequence joins TRBV7-9 and TRBJ2-7; D unclear. Germline V CDR1 and CDR2: SEHNR, FQNEAQ (reference sequence). This CDR3 has 14 residues. The CDR3 sequence is CAGSLLQASYEQYF. As DNA, the CDR3 is TGTGCCGGCAGCTTACTCCAGGCCTCCTACGAGCAGTACTTC.